These 9 T cell receptor beta chains originate from one sample sequenced in a study of immune characterization of retroperitoneal liposarcoma. TCRdb fed the PCR reads into MiXCR, producing one record per CDR3 protein. The sample gives over 10,000 distinct CDR3 sequences, 40% to 50% of which show up once; over 9% is in the top ten. The sequenced material came from tumor tissue. The origin of the receptors is a female donor with retroperitoneal liposarcoma.

This sequence joins TRBV4-1 and TRBJ2-5; the match to TRBD1 covers 7 bases. The J call is uncertain, as TRBJ2-1 better fits the DNA end. CDR3 size: 16 residues. CDR1 and CDR2 from the germline V gene are MGHRA and YSYEKL. The CDR3, as DNA: TGCGCCAGCAGCCGAGGTTGGGACAGACCATCAGGCGAGCAGTTCTTC. Its protein product is CASSRGWDRPSGEQFF.

The chain joins TRBV27 to TRBJ2-1; the match to TRBD2 covers 8 bases. Losses at the gene ends were 2 bases for V and 10 bases for J; bases not matched to a gene: 7. Germline V gene sequence: CDR1 MNHEY, CDR2 SMNVEV (reference sequence). The CDR3 length is 14 residues. In DNA, the CDR3 is TGTGCCAGCAGTTTAGGACTAGCTGCGGGGGAGCAGTTCTTC. Translated: CASSLGLAAGEQFF.

This clonotype was seen repeatedly, ten times or more. The rearrangement joins TRBV6-1 to TRBJ2-3; 8 bases line up with TRBD2. The length of the CDR3 is 17 residues. Per germline, CDR1 MNHNS and CDR2 SASEGT. V gave up 6 bases and J gave up 0 bases; unmatched junction bases: 11. In DNA, the CDR3 is TGTGCCAGCAGGCGATGGGCTAGCGGGTTTAGCACAGATACGCAGTATTTT. Protein product: CASRRWASGFSTDTQYF.

This clonotype was counted only a few times. The chain is built from TRBV6-1 and TRBJ1-2; D is unclear. CDR1 is MNHNS and CDR2 is SASEGT in the germline V gene. The CDR3 is 14 amino acids. V shed 4 bases and J shed 6 bases, with 15 bases lying between them. CDR3 loop: CASSGTHGLDGYTF. For the CDR3, the DNA is TGTGCCAGCAGTGGCACACACGGCCTGGATGGCTACACCTTC.

Judged by abundance, this clonotype is medium-sized (0.01 to 0.1%). The rearrangement uses TRBV6-1 and TRBJ2-1; D possibly matches TRBD1 or TRBD2 (5 bases each). V was shortened by 4 bases and J by 10 bases, with 17 bases between the two germline ends. CDR3 length: 14 residues. Germline V gene sequence: CDR1 MNHNS, CDR2 SASEGT. The chain's CDR3 is CASSVGEFSYEQFF. The CDR3 coding sequence is TGTGCCAGCAGTGTAGGGGAGTTCTCCTACGAGCAGTTCTTC.

In its sample, this clonotype was seen a few times. This chain uses TRBV6-1 with TRBJ2-1; 7 bases map to TRBD1. TRBJ2-5 explains the end of the DNA better; the J call may be wrong. CDR1 is MNHNS, CDR2 SASEGT, per germline. The CDR3 extends over 13 amino acids. Here the CDR3 DNA reads TGTGCCAGCAGCCCGACAGGGAGAGAGACCCAGTACTTC. Amino acid sequence: CASSPTGRETQYF.

The V and J genes are TRBV7-2 and TRBJ2-1, with TRBD1 matching 9 bases. Germline V gives CDR1 SGHTA, CDR2 FQGNSA. With V trimmed by 0 bases and J by 10 bases, 7 bases remained unmatched. The CDR3 runs to 15 residues. For the CDR3, the DNA is TGTGCCAGCAGCTTAGCCGGGACAGGGATTTACGAGCAGTTCTTC. This gives the protein CASSLAGTGIYEQFF.

The genes are TRBV6-5 and TRBJ2-5, with 7 bases that match TRBD2. The J call is doubtful: the DNA matches TRBJ2-7 better. CDR1 is MNHEY and CDR2 is SVGAGI in the germline V gene. CDR3 length: 17 residues. This chain's CDR3 is CASSIDYVSGGPYEQYF. The CDR3 nucleotides are TGTGCCAGCAGTATCGACTACGTATCGGGAGGCCCCTACGAGCAGTACTTC.

The chain recombines TRBV11-1 with TRBJ2-1; 13 nucleotides agree with TRBD2. The end of the DNA aligns better with TRBJ2-7, so the J call may be wrong. Germline CDR1 reads SGHAT; CDR2 reads FQDESV (reference sequence). This CDR3 contains 21 residues. Here the CDR3 DNA reads TGTGCCAGCAGCTCACCAACCACACCACTAGCGGGAGGGCCGGTGATCTACGAGCAGTACTTC. Protein product: CASSSPTTPLAGGPVIYEQYF.